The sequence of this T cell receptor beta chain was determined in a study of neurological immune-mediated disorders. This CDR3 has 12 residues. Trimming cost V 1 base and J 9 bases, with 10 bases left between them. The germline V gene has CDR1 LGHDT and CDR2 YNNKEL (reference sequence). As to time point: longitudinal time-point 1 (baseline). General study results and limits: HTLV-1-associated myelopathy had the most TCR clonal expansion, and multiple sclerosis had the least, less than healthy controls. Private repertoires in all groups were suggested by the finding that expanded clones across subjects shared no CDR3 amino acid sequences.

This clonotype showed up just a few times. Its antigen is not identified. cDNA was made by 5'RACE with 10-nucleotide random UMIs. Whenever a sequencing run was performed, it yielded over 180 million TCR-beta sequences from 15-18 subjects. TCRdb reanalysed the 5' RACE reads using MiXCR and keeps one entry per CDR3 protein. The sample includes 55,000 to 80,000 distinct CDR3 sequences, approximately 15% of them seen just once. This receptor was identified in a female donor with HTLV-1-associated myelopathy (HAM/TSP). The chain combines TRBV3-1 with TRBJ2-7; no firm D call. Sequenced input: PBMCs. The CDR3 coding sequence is TGTGCCAGCAGCCAAGCCAGCCACGGGCAGTACTTC. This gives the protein CASSQASHGQYF.